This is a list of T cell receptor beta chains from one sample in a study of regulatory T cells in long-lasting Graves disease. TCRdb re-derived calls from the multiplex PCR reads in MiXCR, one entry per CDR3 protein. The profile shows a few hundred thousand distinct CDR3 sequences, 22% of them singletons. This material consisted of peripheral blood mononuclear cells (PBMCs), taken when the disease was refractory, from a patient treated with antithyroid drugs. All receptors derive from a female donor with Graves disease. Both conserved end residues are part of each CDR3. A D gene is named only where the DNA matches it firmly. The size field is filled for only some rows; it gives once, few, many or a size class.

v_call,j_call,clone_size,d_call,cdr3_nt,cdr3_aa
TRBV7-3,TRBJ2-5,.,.,TGTGCCAGCAGCTTATGGCCTCCGGGCACAGGCGAGACCCAGTACTTC,CASSLWPPGTGETQYF
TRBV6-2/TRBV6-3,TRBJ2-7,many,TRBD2,TGTGCCAGCAGTTACCCATTAGCGGGCGCGACCTACGAGCAGTACTTC,CASSYPLAGATYEQYF
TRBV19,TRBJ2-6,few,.,TGTGCCAGTACCGTCCCTGGGGCCAACGTCCTGACTTTC,CASTVPGANVLTF
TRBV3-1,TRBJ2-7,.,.,TGTGCCAGCAGCCAAGATTTTAGCCTATACGAGCAGTACTTC,CASSQDFSLYEQYF
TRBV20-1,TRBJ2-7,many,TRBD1,TGCAGTGCTAGTTGGGCAGGGGGCGGATACGAGCAGTACTTC,CSASWAGGGYEQYF
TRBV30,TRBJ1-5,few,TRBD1,TGTGCCTGGAGTCGGGACAGGGGCACATTCCAGCCCCAGCATTTT,CAWSRDRGTFQPQHF
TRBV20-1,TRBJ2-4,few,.,TGCAGTGCTAGAGTCGAACACAGCGGAGCCAAAAACATTCAGTACTTC,CSARVEHSGAKNIQYF
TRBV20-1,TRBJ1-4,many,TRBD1,TGCAGTGCTACCAAGGGGGCAGGGAGGGATGAAAAACTGTTTTTT,CSATKGAGRDEKLFF
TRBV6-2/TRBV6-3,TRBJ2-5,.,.,TGTGCCAGCAGTTATCATAGGGGGGTAGGGGAGACCCAGTACTTC,CASSYHRGVGETQYF
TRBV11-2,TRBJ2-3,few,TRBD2,TGTGCCAGCAGCCCGTTAGCGGGTTTTAGCACAGATACGCAGTATTTT,CASSPLAGFSTDTQYF
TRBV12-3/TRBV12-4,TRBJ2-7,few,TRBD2,TGTGCCAGCAGTTTTTTGGGGGGGACCTACGAGCAGTACTTC,CASSFLGGTYEQYF
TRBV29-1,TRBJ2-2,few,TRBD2,TGCAGCGTGACTAGCGGGAGTGACACCGGGGAGCTGTTTTTT,CSVTSGSDTGELFF
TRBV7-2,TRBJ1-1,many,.,TGTGCCAGCCGGCGGACAGAGAACACTGAAGCTTTCTTT,CASRRTENTEAFF
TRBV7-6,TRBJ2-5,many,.,TGTGCCAGCAGCTTGGCCATAGGGTCGGAGACCCAGTACTTC,CASSLAIGSETQYF
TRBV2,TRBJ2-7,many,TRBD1,TGTGCCAGCAGGGGACAGGGCCGATTCTACGAGCAGTACTTC,CASRGQGRFYEQYF
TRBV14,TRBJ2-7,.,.,TGTGCCAGCAGCCAAGAATATTCCCGCGTCGGGTCCTACGAGCAGTACTTC,CASSQEYSRVGSYEQYF
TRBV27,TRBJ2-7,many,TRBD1,TGTGCCAGCAGCTGGACAGGGGGCGAGCAGTACTTC,CASSWTGGEQYF
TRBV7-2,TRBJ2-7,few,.,TGTGCCAGCAGCTTAGGACCGCTTTCAGCCTACGAGCAGTACTTC,CASSLGPLSAYEQYF
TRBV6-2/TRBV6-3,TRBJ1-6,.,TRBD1,TGTGCCAGCAGTTACCGTCCCGGGACAGGGCCGAGCTATAATTCACCCCTCCACTTT,CASSYRPGTGPSYNSPLHF
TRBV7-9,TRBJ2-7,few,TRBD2,TGTGCCAGCAGCCCCACCGGGACTACCTACGAGCAGTACTTC,CASSPTGTTYEQYF
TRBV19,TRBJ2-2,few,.,TGTGCCAGTAAGGGACTGGGGGACACCGGGGAGCTGTTTTTT,CASKGLGDTGELFF
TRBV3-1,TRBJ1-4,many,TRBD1,TGTGCCAGCAGCCGCGAGACAGGGACGATAACGGAAAAACTGTTTTTT,CASSRETGTITEKLFF